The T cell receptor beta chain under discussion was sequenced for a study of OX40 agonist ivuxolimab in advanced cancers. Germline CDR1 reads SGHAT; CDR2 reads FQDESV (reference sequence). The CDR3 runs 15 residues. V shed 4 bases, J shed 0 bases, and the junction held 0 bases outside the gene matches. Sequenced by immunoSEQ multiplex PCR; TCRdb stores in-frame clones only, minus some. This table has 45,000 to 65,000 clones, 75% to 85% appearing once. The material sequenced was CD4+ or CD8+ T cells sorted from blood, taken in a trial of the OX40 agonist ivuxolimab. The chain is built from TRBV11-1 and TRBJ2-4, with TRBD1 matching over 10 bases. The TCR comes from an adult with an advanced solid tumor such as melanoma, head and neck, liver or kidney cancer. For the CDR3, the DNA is TGTGCCAGCAGCTGGGACAGGGGAGCCAAAAACATTCAGTACTTC. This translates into CASSWDRGAKNIQYF.